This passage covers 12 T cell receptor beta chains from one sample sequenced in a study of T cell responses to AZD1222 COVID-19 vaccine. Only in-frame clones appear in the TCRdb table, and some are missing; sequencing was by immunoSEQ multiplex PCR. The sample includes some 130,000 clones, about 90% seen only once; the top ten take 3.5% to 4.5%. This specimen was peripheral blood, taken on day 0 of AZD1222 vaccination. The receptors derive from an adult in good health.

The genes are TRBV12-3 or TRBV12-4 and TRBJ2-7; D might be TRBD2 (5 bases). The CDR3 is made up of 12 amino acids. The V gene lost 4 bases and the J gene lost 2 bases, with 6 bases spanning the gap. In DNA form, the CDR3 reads TGTGCCAGCAGTTCCGGGACCTACGAGCAGTACTTC. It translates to CASSSGTYEQYF.

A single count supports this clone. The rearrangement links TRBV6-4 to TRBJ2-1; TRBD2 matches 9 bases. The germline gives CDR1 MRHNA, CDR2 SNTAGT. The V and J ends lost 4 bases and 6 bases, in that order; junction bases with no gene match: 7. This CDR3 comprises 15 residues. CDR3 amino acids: CASSGLAAPGNEQFF. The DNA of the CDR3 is TGTGCCAGCAGTGGACTAGCGGCGCCCGGCAATGAGCAGTTCTTC.

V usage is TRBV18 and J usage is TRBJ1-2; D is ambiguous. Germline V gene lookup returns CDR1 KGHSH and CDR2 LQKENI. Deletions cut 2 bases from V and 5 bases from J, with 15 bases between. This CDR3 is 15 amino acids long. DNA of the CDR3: TGTGCCAGCTCACCATATACGGGATTGGGGTATGGCTACACCTTC. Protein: CASSPYTGLGYGYTF.

The CDR3 here is CASSQQGEALNSPLHF. The CDR3 DNA sequence: TGTGCCAGCAGCCAGCAGGGAGAAGCTTTGAATTCACCCCTCCACTTT. V is TRBV3-1 (or the pseudogene TRBV3-2) and J is TRBJ1-6, with a weak D call TRBD1 (5 bases). CDR3 length equals 16 residues. The V gene lost 3 bases and the J gene lost 7 bases, with 16 bases spanning the gap. Germline-derived CDR1 and CDR2 are LGHDT and YNNKEL (reference sequence).

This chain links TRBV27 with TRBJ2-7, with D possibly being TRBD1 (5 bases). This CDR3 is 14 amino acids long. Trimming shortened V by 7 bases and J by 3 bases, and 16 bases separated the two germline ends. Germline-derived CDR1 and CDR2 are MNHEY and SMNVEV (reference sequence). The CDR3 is CASTPRVVLYEQYF. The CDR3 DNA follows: TGTGCCAGCACCCCCAGGGTAGTCCTCTACGAGCAGTACTTC.

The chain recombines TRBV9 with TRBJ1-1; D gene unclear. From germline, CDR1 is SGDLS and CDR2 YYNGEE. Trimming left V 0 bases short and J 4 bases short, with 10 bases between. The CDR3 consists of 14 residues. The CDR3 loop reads CASSVALIRTEAFF. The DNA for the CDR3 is TGTGCCAGCAGCGTAGCTTTAATTCGCACTGAAGCTTTCTTT.

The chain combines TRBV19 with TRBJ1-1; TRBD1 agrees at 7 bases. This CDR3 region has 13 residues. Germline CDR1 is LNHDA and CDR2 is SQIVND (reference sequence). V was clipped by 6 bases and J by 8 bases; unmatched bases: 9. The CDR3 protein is CASRITGASEAFF. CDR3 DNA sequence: TGTGCCAGTAGGATAACAGGGGCCTCCGAAGCTTTCTTT.

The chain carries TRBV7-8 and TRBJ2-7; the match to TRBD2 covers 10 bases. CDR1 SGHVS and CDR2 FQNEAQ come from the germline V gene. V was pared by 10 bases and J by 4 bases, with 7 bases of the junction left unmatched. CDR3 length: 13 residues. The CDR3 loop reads CAIRTSGSYEQYF. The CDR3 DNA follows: TGTGCCATCCGGACTAGCGGCTCTTACGAGCAGTACTTC.

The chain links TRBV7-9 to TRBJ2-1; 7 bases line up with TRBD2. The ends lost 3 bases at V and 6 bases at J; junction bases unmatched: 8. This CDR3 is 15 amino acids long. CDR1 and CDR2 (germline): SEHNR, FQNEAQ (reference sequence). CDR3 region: CASSFGAGTFNEQFF. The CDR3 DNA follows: TGTGCCAGCAGCTTCGGAGCGGGAACTTTCAATGAGCAGTTCTTC.

CDR3 region: CASSPVAGGRNEQFF. As DNA, the CDR3 is TGTGCCAGCAGCCCCGTAGCGGGAGGCCGGAATGAGCAGTTCTTC. The rearrangement links TRBV7-6 to TRBJ2-1, with 10 bases lining up with TRBD2. This CDR3 is built from 15 residues. The trim removed 5 bases at V and 7 bases at J, leaving 8 bases unmatched. Germline values: CDR1 SGHVS, CDR2 FNYEAQ.

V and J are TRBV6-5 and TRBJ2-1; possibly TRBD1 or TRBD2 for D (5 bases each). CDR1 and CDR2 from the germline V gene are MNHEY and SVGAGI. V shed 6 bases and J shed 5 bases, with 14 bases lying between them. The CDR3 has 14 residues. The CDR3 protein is CASSLRDQDNEQFF. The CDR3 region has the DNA TGTGCCAGCAGCCTTCGGGACCAAGACAATGAGCAGTTCTTC.

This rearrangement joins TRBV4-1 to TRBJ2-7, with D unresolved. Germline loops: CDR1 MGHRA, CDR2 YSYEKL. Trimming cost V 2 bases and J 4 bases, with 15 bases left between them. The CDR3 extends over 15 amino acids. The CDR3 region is CASSQLQAPRYEQYF. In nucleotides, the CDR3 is TGCGCCAGCAGCCAACTGCAGGCCCCCCGTTACGAGCAGTACTTC.